A selection of T cell receptor beta chains follows, all from one sample in a study of response to subunit inactivated influenza vaccine. Using its own MiXCR run on the RT-PCR reads, TCRdb lists one record per CDR3 protein. This table holds some 480,000 distinct CDR3 sequences, 9.5% to 13% found once. The sample here was PBMCs from blood, taken 45 days after vaccination. Source of these receptors: a man in his forties or fifties who received an inactivated influenza vaccine. Each CDR3 is given with its conserved first and last residue. D genes are given only for firm matches. Only some rows state a clone size, as once, few, many or a class for expanded clones.

j_call clone_size v_call d_call cdr3_nt cdr3_aa
TRBJ2-1 . TRBV14 . TGTGCCAGCAGCCGGCGAGGGCTCTACAATGGGCAGTTCTTC CASSRRGLYNGQFF
TRBJ2-2 many TRBV12-3/TRBV12-4 . TGTGCCAGCAGTTACCACGGCGCCACCGGGGAGCTGTTTTTT CASSYHGATGELFF
TRBJ2-7 few TRBV29-1 TRBD2 TGCAGCGTTGAAGGGGGGGGATTAACCTACGAGCAGTACTTC CSVEGGGLTYEQYF
TRBJ2-1 few TRBV29-1 TRBD2 TGCAGCGTGGCCGGACTAGCGGGGTACAATGAGCAGTTCTTC CSVAGLAGYNEQFF
TRBJ2-7 many TRBV20-1 TRBD2 TGCAGTGCTAGTGGAACGGGAGGGCCCTTCGAGCAGTACTTC CSASGTGGPFEQYF
TRBJ2-7 . TRBV20-1 TRBD1 TGCAGTGCTCTGACCCCGGGACAGGCGACCTACGAGCAGTACTTC CSALTPGQATYEQYF
TRBJ2-5 many TRBV6-2/TRBV6-3 . TGTGCCAGCAGTTACACGGGGTCGTCCGGGACCCAGTACTTC CASSYTGSSGTQYF
TRBJ1-2 many TRBV9 . TGTGCCAGCAGGAGGACAGACCCGTCTGGAGGCACCACCTTC CASRRTDPSGGTTF
TRBJ1-2 many TRBV24-1 . TGTGCCACCAGTGATCAAGACAGCTATGGCTACACCTTC CATSDQDSYGYTF
TRBJ2-7 few TRBV12-3/TRBV12-4 TRBD1 TGTGCCAGCAGCCGGACAGGGATCGAGCAGTACTTC CASSRTGIEQYF
TRBJ2-2 . TRBV20-1 . TGCAGTGCTAGTTACAAGGGGGGGGACACCGGGGAGCTGTTTTTT CSASYKGGDTGELFF
TRBJ1-4 many TRBV5-1 TRBD1 TGCGCCAGCCGGGTACAGGGGAACGGCGAAAAACTGTTTTTT CASRVQGNGEKLFF
TRBJ2-3 . TRBV12-3/TRBV12-4 TRBD2 TGTGCCAGCAGTACCGGACTAGCAGACCGTAGCACAGATACGCAGTATTTT CASSTGLADRSTDTQYF
TRBJ1-1 many TRBV12-3/TRBV12-4 . TGTGCCAGCAGTGTATCTCCCTTGAACACTGAAGCTTTCTTT CASSVSPLNTEAFF
TRBJ2-1 once TRBV6-2/TRBV6-3 . TGTGCCATCAGTGTTAGCTCCTACAATGAGCAGTTCTTC CAISVSSYNEQFF
TRBJ2-1 few TRBV24-1 . TGTGCCACCAGTGAGCTGAGTGTGTGGTTCTTC CATSELSVWFF
TRBJ2-1 few TRBV20-1 TRBD1 TGCAGTGCTCCACCGGGACAGGGGAGCTCCTACAATGAGCAGTTCTTC CSAPPGQGSSYNEQFF
TRBJ1-1 few TRBV20-1 . TGCAGTGCTAGAGCTCCACAGGTGACGGGTCGGGAAGCTTTCTTT CSARAPQVTGREAFF
TRBJ1-2 . TRBV20-1 . TGCAGTGCCGAATGGACTAACTATGGCTACACCTTC CSAEWTNYGYTF
TRBJ2-4 few TRBV12-3/TRBV12-4 . TGTGCCAGCAGTTTTCGGGCAGGGCTAAAAAACATTCAGTACTTC CASSFRAGLKNIQYF
TRBJ2-4 few TRBV20-1 TRBD2 TGCAGTGCTAGCGGGAGGATAGTCAAAAACATTCAGTACTTC CSASGRIVKNIQYF
TRBJ2-7 . TRBV15 . TGTGCCACCAGCAGAGACAAGCTGAGCGAGCAGTACTTC CATSRDKLSEQYF
TRBJ2-7 many TRBV9 . TGTGCCAGCACCTTTCTCCAGGGCCTATCCTACGAGCAGTACTTC CASTFLQGLSYEQYF
TRBJ2-1 few TRBV24-1 . TGTGCCACAGGGGACTGGTACAATGAGCAGTTCTTC CATGDWYNEQFF
TRBJ2-5 . TRBV5-1 . TGCGCCAGCAGCTTGGACAGTCTCGAGACCCAGTACTTC CASSLDSLETQYF
TRBJ2-5 once TRBV2 TRBD2 TGTGCCAGCAGCCCTCGGGCGGGAGGTGGTCAAGAGACCCAGTACTTC CASSPRAGGGQETQYF
TRBJ2-7 many TRBV20-1 . TGCAGTGCTAGAAAGGACAGAGACGAGCAGTACTTC CSARKDRDEQYF
TRBJ2-7 . TRBV7-9 . TGTGCCAGCAGCTTAGGGTGGGGAGAGCAGTACTTC CASSLGWGEQYF
TRBJ2-7 . TRBV5-1 TRBD1 TGCGCCAGCAGCTGGGAACAGGGGCCCTACGAGCAGTACTTC CASSWEQGPYEQYF
TRBJ2-5 . TRBV7-2 TRBD1 TGTGCCAGCAGCGTACAGGGGGCGGGCGAGACCCAGTACTTC CASSVQGAGETQYF
TRBJ1-1 . TRBV20-1 TRBD1 TGCAGTGCCCCGTGGGGACAGTTAAACACTGAAGCTTTCTTT CSAPWGQLNTEAFF
TRBJ2-2 . TRBV10-3 . TGTGCCATCAGTGACAGGGGCCGGGCCGGGGAGCTGTTTTTT CAISDRGRAGELFF
TRBJ2-3 . TRBV20-1 TRBD1 TGCAGTGCTAGCCCGGTGGGACAGGGTAGGGCAGATACGCAGTATTTT CSASPVGQGRADTQYF